One and the same sample provided the 30 T cell receptor beta chains below, sequenced in a study of blood T cell repertoires in COVID-19. Sequencing was performed with immunoSEQ multiplex PCR; in TCRdb, only in-frame clones are kept and a portion is missing. The table includes some 25,000 clones, 90% detected once. Input material: peripheral blood. The origin of the receptors is an older man with acute or convalescent COVID-19.

This clone was detected once. CDR3 sequence reads: CASSSGHMYDTEAFF. The DNA for the CDR3 is TGTGCCAGCAGTTCGGGACACATGTATGACACTGAAGCTTTCTTT. The V call is TRBV28, the J call TRBJ1-1; a possible D gene is TRBD1 (6 bases). V was cut by 4 bases and J by 3 bases, with 15 bases left in between. The V gene's germline CDR1 is MDHEN and CDR2 SYDVKM. CDR3 length: 15 residues.

This rearrangement joins TRBV5-1 to TRBJ1-2; possible D gene TRBD1, 6 bases. V was clipped by 0 bases and J by 6 bases, with 12 bases between them. From germline, CDR1 is SGHRS and CDR2 YFSETQ. The CDR3 has 14 residues. CDR3 nucleotide sequence: TGCGCCAGCAGCTTGGGGGGCAGGGGCGATGGCTACACCTTC. Amino acids: CASSLGGRGDGYTF.

The chain combines TRBV15 with TRBJ1-4; no firm D call. The V end lost 1 base, the J end lost 4 bases, and 7 bases lay between the germline ends. The length of the CDR3 is 14 residues. Germline CDR1 and CDR2: LNHNV and YYDKDF (reference sequence). This CDR3 is CATSRGTVNEKLFF. The CDR3 nucleotides read TGTGCCACCAGCAGAGGGACTGTTAATGAAAAACTGTTTTTT. Full variable domain (missing parts from reference TRBV15 and TRBJ1-4): DAMVIQNPRYQVTQFGKPVTLSCSQTLNHNVMYWYQQKSSQAPKLLFHYYDKDFNNEADTPDNFQSRRPNTSFCFLDIRSPGLGDTAMYLCATSRGTVNEKLFFGSGTQLSVL.

The chain links TRBV9 to TRBJ1-1; maybe TRBD1 (5 bases). The V and J ends lost 6 bases and 1 base respectively, with 16 bases between them. The CDR3 has 15 residues. Germline lookup yields CDR1 SGDLS and CDR2 YYNGEE. CDR3 DNA: TGTGCCAGCACCTCGGGGAGGGGCCCGAACACTGAAGCTTTCTTT. Translating it yields CASTSGRGPNTEAFF.

The rearrangement uses TRBV7-9 and TRBJ2-7, with 9 bases fitting TRBD1. This CDR3 is 15 amino acids long. Germline V CDR1 and CDR2: SEHNR, FQNEAQ (reference sequence). V dropped 5 bases and J dropped 3; count of bases not matched to a gene: 8. The CDR3 here is CASSRPGTGNYEQYF. DNA of the CDR3: TGTGCCAGCAGCCGTCCCGGGACAGGGAACTACGAGCAGTACTTC.

The gene calls are TRBV5-1 and TRBJ2-3, with 10 bases that match TRBD2. Germline V gene lookup returns CDR1 SGHRS and CDR2 YFSETQ. CDR3 length: 16 amino acids. V dropped 2 bases and J dropped 2; count of bases not matched to a gene: 5. CDR3 in amino acids: CASSLKREGVTDTQYF. The DNA for the CDR3 is TGCGCCAGCAGCTTAAAGCGGGAGGGCGTCACAGATACGCAGTATTTT.

The V call is TRBV4-3, the J call TRBJ1-1, with TRBD1 matching over 7 bases. V was pared by 4 bases and J by 2 bases, with 13 bases of the junction left unmatched. Germline assignment: CDR1 LGHNA and CDR2 YSLEER. CDR3 length: 17 residues. CDR3 coding DNA: TGCGCCAGCAGCCGCAACAGGGGAGAGTACGCAAACACTGAAGCTTTCTTT. This encodes CASSRNRGEYANTEAFF.

This chain links TRBV5-4 with TRBJ2-2; D is possibly TRBD2 (5 bases). Germline V gives CDR1 SGHNT, CDR2 YYREEE (reference sequence). Trimming stripped 7 bases from V and 0 bases from J, with 13 bases between. This CDR3 comprises 15 residues. CDR3 amino acids: CASGTGNSNTGELFF. The CDR3 DNA reads TGTGCCAGCGGAACCGGGAACTCGAACACCGGGGAGCTGTTTTTT.

The chain joins TRBV7-2 to TRBJ1-4; no firm D call. The CDR3 consists of 14 residues. Per germline, CDR1 SGHTA and CDR2 FQGNSA. Trimming pared 2 bases from V and 4 bases from J, leaving 8 bases between. The CDR3 loop is CASSLNRYNEKLFF. In nucleotides, the CDR3 is TGTGCCAGCAGCTTAAACAGATATAATGAAAAACTGTTTTTT.

The chain recombines TRBV2 with TRBJ2-2, with a tentative D call TRBD1 (6 bases). CDR3 length: 14 amino acids. Trimming took 7 bases from V and 3 from J, leaving 12 bases between them. Germline assignment: CDR1 SNHLY and CDR2 FYNNEI. DNA of the CDR3: TGTGCCAGCACCCAGGGGTTAGACACCGGGGAGCTGTTTTTT. Translated, it gives CASTQGLDTGELFF.

This clone has just a few counts. The chain links TRBV9 to TRBJ2-6; 7 bases line up with TRBD1. The CDR3 has 18 amino acids. Germline V gene lookup returns CDR1 SGDLS and CDR2 YYNGEE. The V segment lost 3 bases and the J segment 2 bases; nucleotides outside the gene matches: 11. Written as DNA, the CDR3 is TGTGCCAGCAGCGCCCGACAGGGAGAGATCACTGGGGCCAACGTCCTGACTTTC. Translated, it gives CASSARQGEITGANVLTF.

The V gene is TRBV7-6, the J gene TRBJ2-1; 13 nucleotides line up with TRBD2. The CDR3 contains 18 residues. Germline V gene data show CDR1 as SGHVS and CDR2 as FNYEAQ. V lost 6 bases, J lost 3 bases, and 11 bases stayed unmatched. CDR3 sequence: CASSFGLAGDVIYNEQFF. CDR3 DNA: TGTGCCAGCAGTTTCGGACTAGCGGGGGATGTAATCTACAATGAGCAGTTCTTC.

This chain links TRBV19 with TRBJ2-7, with 14 bases matching TRBD2. J lost 7 bases, V lost 3 bases, and 8 bases had no gene match. Germline values: CDR1 LNHDA, CDR2 SQIVND (reference sequence). The CDR3 has 16 residues. DNA of the CDR3: TGTGCCAGTAGTATTTCGGGAGGACTAGCGGGAGGTGAGCAGTACTTC. Protein sequence: CASSISGGLAGGEQYF. Looking up the rest from reference TRBV19 and TRBJ2-7 gives the full variable domain: DGGITQSPKYLFRKEGQNVTLSCEQNLNHDAMYWYRQDPGQGLRLIYYSQIVNDFQKGDIAEGYSVSREKKESFPLTVTSAQKNPTAFYLCASSISGGLAGGEQYFGPGTRLTVT.

This clone came up once. The V gene is TRBV4-2, the J gene TRBJ2-3; 9 bases align to TRBD1. The CDR3 covers 15 residues. The V segment lost 4 bases and the J segment 0 bases; nucleotides outside the gene matches: 2. The germline gives CDR1 LGHNA, CDR2 YNFKEQ. The CDR3 sequence: CASSPGQGSTDTQYF. The CDR3 DNA is TGTGCCAGCAGCCCCGGACAGGGGAGCACAGATACGCAGTATTTT.

This clone appeared a few times. This chain uses TRBV2 with TRBJ2-1; D remains ambiguous. V dropped 4 bases and J dropped 4 bases, with 5 bases sitting between them. The CDR3 spans 12 residues. CDR1 SNHLY and CDR2 FYNNEI come from the germline V gene. The CDR3 reads CASSVQYNEQFF. As DNA, the CDR3 is TGTGCCAGCAGTGTACAATACAATGAGCAGTTCTTC.

The chain employs TRBV9 and TRBJ1-5; D perhaps matches TRBD1 (6 bases). The CDR3 is 18 residues long. Deletions cut 3 bases from V and 0 bases from J, with 19 bases between. Germline CDR1 is SGDLS and CDR2 is YYNGEE. CDR3 sequence (DNA): TGTGCCAGCAGCGCGTCTGTATCAGGGGAATTTAGCAATCAGCCCCAGCATTTT. Protein: CASSASVSGEFSNQPQHF.

The DNA of the CDR3 is TGTGCCAGCAGCCAGCCGGGGGGGGCTGAAGAGCAGTTCTTC. It encodes CASSQPGGAEEQFF. The V and J genes are TRBV3-1 (or the pseudogene TRBV3-2) and TRBJ2-1; TRBD2 matches at 8 bases. The J segment lost 10 bases and the V segment lost 3 bases, leaving 8 bases of the junction unmatched. This CDR3 is 14 amino acids long. Germline loops: CDR1 LGHDT, CDR2 YNNKEL (reference sequence).

The V gene is TRBV7-6, the J gene TRBJ2-1, with D maybe TRBD2 (6 bases). The V and J ends lost 5 bases and 5 bases respectively, with 19 bases between them. This CDR3 has 16 amino acids. Germline V lookup: CDR1 SGHVS, CDR2 FNYEAQ. Written as DNA, the CDR3 is TGTGCCAGCAGCCCAATACCCGGGACGGGGGACAATGAGCAGTTCTTC. Residues: CASSPIPGTGDNEQFF.

The chain combines TRBV3-1 (or the pseudogene TRBV3-2) with TRBJ2-5, with 9 bases that match TRBD1. Germline V gene data show CDR1 as LGHDT and CDR2 as YNNKEL (reference sequence). This CDR3 contains 15 residues. Trimming cost V 4 bases and J 0 bases; bases outside gene matches: 3. The CDR3 loop reads CASSPQGANQETQYF. The DNA of the CDR3 is TGTGCCAGCAGCCCACAGGGGGCTAACCAAGAGACCCAGTACTTC.

This clone was observed once. The same CDR3 also results from other DNA sequences found in this sample. The genes are TRBV5-1 and TRBJ2-7; D might be TRBD1 (6 bases). Per the germline V gene, CDR1 is SGHRS and CDR2 is YFSETQ. Trimming left V 4 bases short and J 4 bases short, with 12 bases between. The CDR3 is 13 amino acids. CDR3 loop: CASSGDQGYEQYF. CDR3 coding DNA: TGCGCCAGCAGCGGGGACCAGGGGTACGAGCAGTACTTC. The entire variable domain, with the rest obtained from reference TRBV5-1 and TRBJ2-7, is as follows: KAGVTQTPRYLIKTRGQQVTLSCSPISGHRSVSWYQQTPGQGLQFLFEYFSETQRNKGNFPGRFSGRQFSNSRSEMNVSTLELGDSALYLCASSGDQGYEQYFGPGTRLTVT.

V and J are TRBV5-8 and TRBJ2-5; 8 nucleotides align to TRBD1. The V and J ends lost 0 bases and 5 bases, in that order; junction bases with no gene match: 6. CDR1 is SGHTS and CDR2 is YDEGEE in the germline V gene. The CDR3 extends over 15 amino acids. The CDR3 DNA sequence: TGTGCCAGCAGCTTGGGACAGGGGATGGGGGAGACCCAGTACTTC. Amino acid sequence: CASSLGQGMGETQYF.

The J gene is TRBJ2-3, the V gene TRBV6-5; TRBD1 is a possible D gene (5 bases). The CDR3 is made up of 15 amino acids. The germline V gene has CDR1 MNHEY and CDR2 SVGAGI. Trimming took off 6 bases at V and 1 base at J, with 14 bases between the two ends. The CDR3 bases are TGTGCCAGCAGCCGTAGGACACTGGGCACAGATACGCAGTATTTT. Translating gives CASSRRTLGTDTQYF.

This clone was seen a few times. The rearrangement joins TRBV2 to TRBJ2-5; weak D call: TRBD1 (6 bases). Trimming took 6 bases from V and 4 from J, leaving 18 bases between them. The CDR3 consists of 15 residues. Per the germline V gene, CDR1 is SNHLY and CDR2 is FYNNEI. Here the CDR3 reads CASSAKNQGLETQYF. The CDR3 DNA reads as TGTGCCAGCAGCGCCAAAAATCAGGGGCTAGAGACCCAGTACTTC. Drawing the rest from reference TRBV2 and TRBJ2-5, the complete variable domain is EPEVTQTPSHQVTQMGQEVILRCVPISNHLYFYWYRQILGQKVEFLVSFYNNEISEKSEIFDDQFSVERPDGSNFTLKIRSTKLEDSAMYFCASSAKNQGLETQYFGPGTRLLVL.

This chain uses TRBV7-2 with TRBJ2-5; 11 bases line up with TRBD2. V lost 3 bases, J lost 1 base, and 4 bases stayed unmatched. CDR1 is SGHTA and CDR2 is FQGNSA in the germline V gene. The CDR3 is made up of 16 amino acids. DNA of the CDR3: TGTGCCAGCAGCTTTACTAGCGGGAGCCCCCAAGAGACCCAGTACTTC. Translated: CASSFTSGSPQETQYF.

The rearrangement uses TRBV19 and TRBJ1-1, with D possibly being TRBD1 (6 bases). This CDR3 spans 14 amino acids. V was shortened by 5 bases and J by 2 bases, with 12 bases between the two germline ends. The germline V gene has CDR1 LNHDA and CDR2 SQIVND (reference sequence). The CDR3 DNA reads as TGTGCCAGTAGTCGACCACAGGGTAACACTGAAGCTTTCTTT. It translates to CASSRPQGNTEAFF.

The J gene is TRBJ2-3, the V gene TRBV18; 7 bases line up with TRBD2. The CDR3 length is 16 residues. The V gene end was trimmed by 3 bases and the J gene end by 6 bases; junction bases not matched to a gene: 12. The V gene's germline CDR1 is KGHSH and CDR2 LQKENI. In nucleotides, the CDR3 is TGTGCCAGCTCACCGAATGGAGCGGGAAGTGGGGATACGCAGTATTTT. Protein product: CASSPNGAGSGDTQYF.

CDR3 amino acids: CASSGGTFQETQYF. CDR3 DNA sequence: TGTGCCAGCAGCGGGGGGACTTTCCAAGAGACCCAGTACTTC. The rearrangement uses TRBV9 and TRBJ2-5, with D possibly matching TRBD2 (6 bases). Trimming stripped 3 bases from V and 1 base from J, with 10 bases between. Germline V lookup: CDR1 SGDLS, CDR2 YYNGEE. This CDR3 comprises 14 residues.

The chain links TRBV5-6 to TRBJ1-1; 7 nucleotides line up with TRBD1. Per germline, CDR1 SGHDT and CDR2 YYEEEE. Trimming at V came to 2 bases and at J to 2 bases, leaving 3 bases not matched to a gene. The CDR3 runs 14 residues. The DNA for the CDR3 is TGTGCCAGCAGCTTAAGGGGGCTAAACACTGAAGCTTTCTTT. Its protein product is CASSLRGLNTEAFF.

This clone was seen a single time. The chain employs TRBV5-1 and TRBJ1-3, with a weak D call TRBD1 (5 bases). Germline V gives CDR1 SGHRS, CDR2 YFSETQ. This CDR3 comprises 14 residues. Trimming stripped 3 bases from V and 0 bases from J, with 7 bases between. The CDR3 reads CASSSRDSGNTIYF. Written as DNA, the CDR3 is TGCGCCAGCAGCTCCAGGGACTCTGGAAACACCATATATTTT.

The V call is TRBV14, the J call TRBJ2-7, with D maybe TRBD2 (5 bases). Trimming took off 0 bases at V and 0 bases at J, with 9 bases between the two ends. The CDR3 extends over 15 amino acids. Germline loops: CDR1 SGHDN, CDR2 FVKESK. This chain's CDR3 is CASSQEAESSYEQYF. The CDR3 coding sequence is TGTGCCAGCAGCCAAGAAGCGGAGAGCTCCTACGAGCAGTACTTC.